One and the same sample provided the 2 T cell receptor beta chains below, sequenced in a study of T cell changes during pregnancy in multiple sclerosis. Sequencing was performed with immunoSEQ multiplex PCR; in TCRdb, only in-frame clones are kept and a portion is missing. The sample carries roughly 20,000 clones, around 89% recorded once. The input for sequencing was CD8+ T cells from peripheral blood mononuclear cells, taken in the third trimester of pregnancy. These receptors were collected from a female donor in good health, enrolled as a control in a pregnancy study.

V and J are TRBV15 and TRBJ1-4; D unresolved. V lost 4 bases and J 1 base, leaving 7 bases between the germline ends. The germline gives CDR1 LNHNV, CDR2 YYDKDF (reference sequence). The CDR3 runs 14 residues. The CDR3 protein is CATSTSVTNEKLFF. The CDR3 coding sequence is TGTGCCACCAGCACATCGGTAACTAATGAAAAACTGTTTTTT.

The gene calls are TRBV6-1 and TRBJ1-4, with 12 nucleotides matching TRBD1. Per germline, CDR1 MNHNS and CDR2 SASEGT. The CDR3 sequence is 14 residues long. V shed 3 bases, J shed 12 bases, and the junction held 5 bases outside the gene matches. The CDR3 DNA reads as TGTGCCAGCAGTGAGGGACAGGGGGCAGAGGAACTGTTTTTT. Residues: CASSEGQGAEELFF.